This T cell receptor beta chain comes out of a study of cytomegalovirus exposure and HLA in healthy donors (dated by TCRdb to 2016 to 2017). For the study in its entirety: An earlier analysis of roughly 570 of the donors reported approximately 260 Gb of sequence data and 95 million to 120 million unique TCR beta sequences obtained from around 170 million T cells. About 300 gigabases of sequencing data and approximately 84 million unique TCR sequences were included in an early release covering roughly 700 HLA-typed donors. Among the roughly 390 genotyped donors, about 83% belonged to the genetic ancestry cluster associated with self-reported Caucasian donors. The study aimed to test whether cataloging public T cell receptors could reveal signatures of past pathogen exposure. The study used immunosequencing to profile the T cell repertoires of several hundred subjects and linked those repertoires to cytomegalovirus serostatus. In addition to the first cohort of roughly 670 subjects, a separate validation cohort of around 110 different subjects was used. To predict cytomegalovirus infection status, the study brought together high-throughput TCR immunosequencing, statistical association of individual TCRs with disease status, and machine learning. A later analysis re-analyzed previously published TCR beta repertoires from 500 to 700 donors and added high-resolution HLA genotyping to study TCR occurrence patterns. Rather than drawing on any new phenotypic data, the later analysis identified candidate immune exposures from TCR beta sequences and the way those sequences occurred across donors. In an earlier analysis of a few hundred of the donors, high-throughput TCR beta sequencing was used to judge whether each TCR beta V gene segment behaved as functional or pseudogenic. Donor age, sex, ethnicity and CMV serostatus were compiled together with the repertoire data. In a later genetic analysis, genome-wide SNP genotypes for about three fifths of the 666 donors were used, and that subset was treated as a discovery cohort. Every discovery cohort repertoire had been produced on one sequencing platform. Both class I and class II loci were covered by HLA typing, at four-digit resolution. Typing coverage differed by locus: A, B, C, DRB1 and DQB1 were typed in roughly 620-630 donors, DQA1 in approximately 520, DPA1 in roughly 590, and DPB1 in around 440. Because of strong linkage in the cohort, roughly five DR-DQ haplotypes were treated as single units for association and clustering. Among around 400 genotyped donors of the cohort, an average of roughly 240,000 unique TCR beta nucleotide sequences were sequenced per donor, about a sixth of them non-productive.

Comment on this clone: Its antigen is still unknown. No base quality values were provided; no much bigger clone lies one nucleotide off.

General study outcomes and caveats: Strong co-occurrence of HLA alleles, especially DR and DQ, made assigning TCR associations to individual alleles difficult. The earlier analysis of approximately 540 of the donors excluded 15 to 20 rarely observed V segments, including chromosome 9 orphons, because counts were too low. In a later analysis, HLA-associated TCR beta chains showed more clonal expansion and lower generation probabilities than non-associated chains that were equally common. In an earlier analysis of about 600 of the donors, most TCR beta V segments appeared in productive rearrangements about 87% or about 30% of the time, broadly matching IMGT annotations. The study gave a list of under 200 TCR beta chains associated with cytomegalovirus. Roughly uniform sequencing depth across donors was assumed in presence/absence analyses, although this assumption may not hold. A later genetic analysis reported fewer N-insertions in productive TCRs among donors in an Asian-associated ancestry cluster than the roughly 720-donor mean. CMV serostatus was the only immune exposure information available for the cohort. Specific HLA alleles were associated with 16,951 TCR beta sequences at a false discovery rate of 0.05 in a later analysis. A later analysis found that TCR association rates varied across HLA loci, with DRB1 alleles showing the most associated TCRs and HLA-C alleles the fewest. Because the 87-base-pair reads could not distinguish some IMGT-functional V segments, including TRBV6-2 and TRBV6-3, those segments were excluded. Three of the identified cytomegalovirus-associated TCR beta chains were confirmed in vitro to be specific for cytomegalovirus antigens. While some public TCRs were present in many individuals, most TCR sequences turned up only very rarely across donors. A further reported finding was that TCR beta sequences accurately predicted the HLA-A and HLA-B alleles for most subjects in the first cohort. An association between a missense DCLRE1C variant and V-gene and J-gene trimming of TCR beta chains was found in a later genetic analysis and replicated in an independent cohort. The classifier was reported to diagnose cytomegalovirus status with high specificity and sensitivity in both the original cohort and the validation cohort. It was suggested by the authors that the approach could potentially be generalized to other disease states and immunological phenotypes. A cluster of highly shared sequence variants was judged likely to represent a technical artifact of the sequencing pipeline. Because HLA typing was missing for some donors at each locus, association tests included only the typed subset. This cohort had only TCR beta chains sequenced, and the lack of alpha or paired-chain data limited which features could be detected. According to a later analysis, parvovirus B19, influenza, CMV and Epstein-Barr virus appeared linked to several top co-occurrence clusters. Correlated functional status among segregating V segments might reflect linkage disequilibrium, but an unknown experimental factor could not be ruled out. Most CMV-associated TCR beta chains appeared to be HLA-restricted in a later analysis, and the HLA associations seemed to be driven largely by CMV exposure.

The cohort consisted of 650 to 850 healthy bone marrow donors. At the time of sampling, all cohort members were nominally healthy, though unrecorded immune exposures were likely present. The donor tested CMV seronegative and was one of the 352 seronegative cohort members. A peripheral blood sample was provided by each donor, and peripheral blood mononuclear cells were used for TCR beta sequencing. The Qiagen DNeasy Blood Extraction Kit was used to extract genomic DNA from the blood cell samples. Reading from cysteine to phenylalanine, the CDR3 counts 18 amino acids. The entry retains the CDR3 DNA only, 54 bases that are in frame from base 1. For this chain, trimming is 5 bases at the V end and 7 bases at the J end, and the number of junction bases without a gene match is 18. CDR1 and CDR2, looked up from the germline V gene (reference sequence), are LNHDA and SQIVND. Library method: the immunoSEQ multiplex PCR assay. For the multiplex PCR, a mixture combining 60 forward primers for TCR Vbeta segments and 13 reverse primers for TCR Jbeta segments was used. The CDR3 region of rearranged TCR beta genes was amplified from genomic DNA with a multiplex PCR assay. Amplified TCR beta libraries were sequenced as 87-base-pair reads on the Illumina HiSeq System. The paper's processing steps were these. A later analysis counted approximately 76 million unique TCR beta chains across the 600 to 850 repertoires, and approximately 11 million of these chains were shared by at least two donors. Raw reads were error-corrected and collapsed into unique sequences by a nearest-neighbor algorithm in which closely related sequences were merged to remove PCR and sequencing errors. Alignment of CDR3 sequences to IMGT reference sequences was used to assign V, D and J gene segments. For a sequence to be retained, a match of at least six nucleotides to both a V gene segment and a J gene segment was required. A rearrangement was called productive if the CDR3 had no stop codons and remained in frame with V and J, and every other rearrangement was called non-productive. CDR3 was defined by IMGT convention, running from the second conserved V-encoded cysteine to the conserved J-encoded phenylalanine. The earlier analysis of a few hundred of the donors excluded any sequence lacking an unambiguous match to a single V gene segment. In an earlier analysis of several hundred of the donors, V segments were called functional above 56.7% productive rearrangements and were called segregating when the between-donor standard deviation exceeded 5%. A statistical classification framework was built to diagnose cytomegalovirus status from the catalog of TCR beta chain sequences. V and J gene assignment, in a later analysis, came from comparing TCR nucleotide sequences with IMGT/GENE-DB human TR gene sequences. In a later analysis, CDR3 sequences and most-parsimonious VDJ recombination scenarios were assigned using the TCRdist pipeline. A later analysis defined each TCR beta chain by its CDR3 amino acid sequence plus V-gene family, and excluded reads lacking a unique V-gene family. To address suspected cross-contamination and a sequencing artifact, a later analysis removed under 600 highly shared, low-generation-probability nucleotide sequences. For each public chain, a later analysis derived a clonal expansion index from normalized ranks of inferred template counts within each repertoire. In a later analysis, generation probabilities were computed using a VDJ recombination model fitted to out-of-frame rearrangements, and the results were checked against IGoR. In a later analysis, hypergeometric tests were used to score TCR-TCR, TCR-HLA and TCR-CMV co-occurrence, with a repertoire-size bias correction applied to TCR pairs. A later analysis estimated false discovery rates by permuting HLA or CMV assignments 20 times. In a later analysis, co-occurring TCRs were grouped using DBSCAN, with TCRdist sequence similarity added in when clustering inside HLA-allele-positive subsets. Co-occurrence clustering excluded repertoires with fewer than 30,000 or more than 120,000 public chains, plus five with anomalous nucleotide sharing. Drawn from immuneACCESS, this table holds only the in-frame rearrangements with V and J called that TCRdb kept. Clones are partly lost; checked studies trace under half to an unresolved V gene and leave the rest unexplained. The D gene and trimming were derived from the DNA, and the V and J assignments and clone size from that table. This sample has some 110,000 clones in its table, and 75% to 80% of those were observed once. In total, the top ten clones hold 3.6% of the sample.

The TCR sequence derives from a man aged 40-50 years in good health and CMV-seronegative. The chain uses TRBV19 and TRBJ1-5; a stretch of 9 junction bases matches TRBD1. The sequenced sample was PBMCs. The nucleotide sequence reads as follows: TGTGCCAGTAGTCCCCTACCTCGCCGGGACAGGGAAAAACAGCCCCAGCATTTT. Its coded protein is CASSPLPRRDREKQPQHF.